The clone carrying this T cell receptor beta chain was recorded at least ten times. Via MiXCR, TCRdb re-called the reads, giving one row per CDR3 protein. The data hold around 170,000 distinct CDR3 sequences, with around 14% observed a single time. This specimen comes from a study of T cell repertoires in cytomegalovirus infection. Study background: Matching HLA type, along with CMV infection, was indicated by public TCR beta signatures.

The length of the CDR3 is 18 residues. Between the trimmed V and J ends, which lost 1 base and 8 bases, there was a span of 21 bases. Sequencing was carried out using PBMCs. The TCR originated in a human donor in good health (CMV status not recorded). Some clones in this sample may be carry-over from other donors' samples. The chain combines TRBV12-3 or TRBV12-4 with TRBJ1-6; the D gene is possibly TRBD1 (6 bases). CDR3: CASSLVIRGATRDSPLHF. CDR3 nucleotides: TGTGCCAGCAGTTTAGTAATCAGGGGCGCGACAAGAGATTCACCCCTCCACTTT.